This TCR beta chain stems from a study of T cells in Graves' hyperthyroidism and ophthalmopathy. This clonotype was recorded a few times. Amplification of TCR beta CDR3 regions used RNA as the template. The HTBI primer set was used in a first-round RT-PCR of the TCR CDR3. TCRdb independently ran MiXCR on the multiplex PCR reads; one entry per CDR3 protein. The sample lists hundreds of thousands of distinct CDR3 sequences; approximately 24% were seen once. Every diagnosis used clinical symptoms, serum thyroxine and TRAb, thyroid ultrasound and orbital computed tomography. The germline V and J ends were trimmed by 5 bases and 4 bases, with 8 bases remaining between them. The CDR3 contains 12 residues.

The receptor was isolated from a woman aged 25 to 45 with Graves' ophthalmopathy. The chain couples TRBV12-3 or TRBV12-4 to TRBJ1-2, with D hard to call. The specimen sequenced was blood. CDR3 in DNA: TGTGCCAGCAGTAAGGCTAGCTATGGCTACACCTTC. Its translation is CASSKASYGYTF.